The 11 T cell receptor beta chains listed next were all sequenced from one sample in a study of memory CD4+ T cells and cytomegalovirus serostatus. The sort gate was single viable CD3+CD4+CD8-CD45RO+ cells for memory CD4+ T cells. Libraries were prepared by immunoSEQ multiplex PCR; TCRdb keeps only in-frame clonotypes and omits some of them. The data show about 82,000 clones, less than 90% seen once. The sequenced sample was memory CD4+ T cells from blood. Source of these receptors: an adult in good health and CMV-seronegative.

The chain is built from TRBV6-6 and TRBJ1-2; TRBD1 aligns across 9 bases. Germline CDR1 MNHNY, CDR2 SVGAGI (reference sequence). Trimming at V came to 8 bases and at J to 7 bases, leaving 8 bases not matched to a gene. The length of the CDR3 is 13 residues. DNA of the CDR3: TGTGCCAGCGCCGTGACAGGGGGACCTGGCTACACCTTC. Translating gives CASAVTGGPGYTF.

The chain couples TRBV6-5 to TRBJ1-2; unclear D gene. From germline, CDR1 is MNHEY and CDR2 SVGAGI. The V and J ends lost 2 bases and 8 bases respectively, with 12 bases between them. The CDR3 contains 13 residues. DNA of the CDR3: TGTGCCAGCAGTTACCCGGGGAGAGGGGGCTACACCTTC. It yields the protein CASSYPGRGGYTF.

In this sample, this clone turned up a few times. The V call is TRBV29-1, the J call TRBJ1-1, with TRBD1 matching 10 bases. V gave up 6 bases and J gave up 1 base; unmatched junction bases: 2. The CDR3 contains 13 residues. CDR1 and CDR2 (germline): SQVTM, ANQGSEA. The CDR3 reads CSVGDRGNTEAFF. The CDR3 nucleotides are TGCAGCGTGGGGGACAGGGGGAACACTGAAGCTTTCTTT.

This chain links TRBV5-1 with TRBJ2-1; TRBD1 might be the D (7 bases). Between the trimmed V and J ends, which lost 4 bases and 9 bases, there was a span of 14 bases. Germline V gene sequence: CDR1 SGHRS, CDR2 YFSETQ. CDR3 size: 13 residues. The CDR3 protein is CASSPPGGLEQFF. The CDR3 region has the DNA TGCGCCAGCAGCCCACCAGGGGGGCTTGAGCAGTTCTTC. Full variable domain (remainder filled in from reference TRBV5-1 and TRBJ2-1): KAGVTQTPRYLIKTRGQQVTLSCSPISGHRSVSWYQQTPGQGLQFLFEYFSETQRNKGNFPGRFSGRQFSNSRSEMNVSTLELGDSALYLCASSPPGGLEQFFGPGTRLTVL.

The V call is TRBV6-6, the J call TRBJ2-6; TRBD1 might be the D (7 bases). The germline gives CDR1 MNHNY, CDR2 SVGAGI (reference sequence). V was cut by 9 bases and J by 0 bases, with 15 bases left in between. The CDR3 length is 16 residues. For the CDR3, the DNA is TGTGCCAGTGGGGGGACAGAATACTCTGGGGCCAACGTCCTGACTTTC. It is translated as CASGGTEYSGANVLTF.

The genes are TRBV5-1 and TRBJ2-1; perhaps TRBD2 as D (7 bases). V shed 0 bases and J shed 7 bases, with 17 bases lying between them. The V gene's germline CDR1 is SGHRS and CDR2 YFSETQ. The CDR3 extends over 16 amino acids. The CDR3 DNA reads as TGCGCCAGCAGCTTGGTTTTCGGCGGGGGCCGAAATGAGCAGTTCTTC. Its translation: CASSLVFGGGRNEQFF.

This chain joins TRBV11-2 and TRBJ1-2; 7 bases are a match to TRBD1. The CDR3 has 15 residues. With 1 base clipped from V and 4 bases from J, the junction kept 6 bases outside the gene matches. Germline V CDR1 and CDR2: SGHAT, FQNNGV. The CDR3 DNA follows: TGTGCCAGCAGCTTAGGTCTGGGACAGTTCTATGGCTACACCTTC. It yields the protein CASSLGLGQFYGYTF.

The chain carries TRBV19 and TRBJ1-5; TRBD1 aligns across 7 bases. After removal of 6 bases from V and 4 bases from J, the junction contained 6 bases not matched to a gene. CDR3 size: 14 residues. Per germline, CDR1 LNHDA and CDR2 SQIVND (reference sequence). The CDR3 nucleotides are TGTGCCAGTAGACTGACAGGGCTTAATCAGCCCCAGCATTTT. It is translated as CASRLTGLNQPQHF. The variable domain in full, completed from reference TRBV19 and TRBJ1-5, reads DGGITQSPKYLFRKEGQNVTLSCEQNLNHDAMYWYRQDPGQGLRLIYYSQIVNDFQKGDIAEGYSVSREKKESFPLTVTSAQKNPTAFYLCASRLTGLNQPQHFGDGTRLSIL.

As for this clone: Other DNA sequences of this sample code for an identical CDR3. This chain connects TRBV2 to TRBJ1-5; D gene ambiguous. The germline V gene encodes CDR1 SNHLY and CDR2 FYNNEI. Trimming took off 2 bases at V and 4 bases at J, with 3 bases between the two ends. The CDR3 covers 12 residues. For the CDR3, the DNA is TGTGCCAGCAGTGAACCTAATCAGCCCCAGCATTTT. This sequence encodes CASSEPNQPQHF. Using reference TRBV2 and TRBJ1-5 for the parts outside the CDR3, the full variable domain is EPEVTQTPSHQVTQMGQEVILRCVPISNHLYFYWYRQILGQKVEFLVSFYNNEISEKSEIFDDQFSVERPDGSNFTLKIRSTKLEDSAMYFCASSEPNQPQHFGDGTRLSIL.

V gene TRBV5-5 combines with J gene TRBJ1-1; 7 bases agree with TRBD1. Trimming at V came to 3 bases and at J to 2 bases, leaving 4 bases not matched to a gene. This CDR3 has 14 amino acids. CDR1 is SGHKS, CDR2 YYEKEE, per germline (reference sequence). The DNA for the CDR3 is TGTGCCAGCAGCTGGCAGGGGGGTAACACTGAAGCTTTCTTT. Protein product: CASSWQGGNTEAFF.

The CDR3 sequence: CAISGGEIGTGELFF. In DNA, the CDR3 is TGTGCCATCAGCGGGGGAGAGATCGGCACCGGGGAGCTGTTTTTT. The V call is TRBV10-3, the J call TRBJ2-2, with D possibly matching TRBD2 (6 bases). CDR1 is ENHRY and CDR2 is SYGVKD in the germline V gene. CDR3 size: 15 residues. The germline V and J ends were trimmed by 6 bases and 4 bases, with 15 bases remaining between them.